Listed below are T cell receptor beta chains from one sample, sequenced in a study of cytomegalovirus exposure and HLA in healthy donors. Clones were read by immunoSEQ multiplex PCR, and TCRdb kept only the in-frame ones, dropping some. The table shows 55,000 to 65,000 clones, with 90% occurring only once. Material: PBMCs. The receptors here all came from a man aged 18 to 29 in good health and CMV-seronegative. CDR3s include the opening cysteine and the closing phenylalanine or tryptophan. The D gene is left open where the match is weak. Size is stated for part of the rows, as once, few or many counts, or as a class when the clone is expanded.

-,-,TRBV28,TRBJ2-5,TGTGCCAGCAGTCCCACGCGCGGGTGGGGGGACTTACTTAAAGAGACCCAGTACTTC,CASSPTRGWGDLLKETQYF
-,-,TRBV27,TRBJ2-2,TGTGCCAGCAGTTTCTTGAACACCGGGGAGCTGTTTTTT,CASSFLNTGELFF
TRBD1,-,TRBV28,TRBJ1-2,TGTGCCAGGGACCCACAGGGGACCTATGGCTACACCTTC,CARDPQGTYGYTF
TRBD1,-,TRBV4-2,TRBJ2-3,TGTGCCAGCAGCCAAGATGATTATTTGAGACAGGGGGCGATAGATACGCAGTATTTT,CASSQDDYLRQGAIDTQYF
-,-,TRBV13,TRBJ1-2,TGTGCCAGCAGCCCTGGGGGCAGCCATGGCTACACCTTC,CASSPGGSHGYTF
-,-,TRBV5-5,TRBJ1-3,TGTGCCAGCAGCTTGGGGGACCTGGAGGGATACACCATATATTTT,CASSLGDLEGYTIYF
-,-,TRBV4-2,TRBJ2-2,TGTGCCCCCAAGGCCCGGGGGAACACCGGGGAGCTGTTTTTT,CAPKARGNTGELFF
-,-,TRBV7-3,TRBJ1-1,TGTGCCAGCAGCTCTGCAGTGGGCAGCCAAGCTTTCTTT,CASSSAVGSQAFF
TRBD2,-,TRBV27,TRBJ2-7,TGTGCCAGCAGTTTAGGACTAGCGGGAACCTACGAGCAGTACTTC,CASSLGLAGTYEQYF
-,-,TRBV19,TRBJ2-3,TGTGCCAGTAGTACCCGACTAGTATCTAGCACAGATACGCAGTATTTT,CASSTRLVSSTDTQYF
-,once,TRBV7-8,TRBJ1-5,TGTGCCAGCAGCACTAATGTGGTGAGCAATCAGCCCCAGCATTTT,CASSTNVVSNQPQHF
TRBD1,-,TRBV2,TRBJ1-1,TGTGCCAGCACCCCGACAGGGGGAAAATTGGCTGAAGCTTTCTTT,CASTPTGGKLAEAFF
-,-,TRBV7-9,TRBJ1-3,TGTGCCAGCAGCTCCCTAGGACAGCGACACTCTGGAAACACCATATATTTT,CASSSLGQRHSGNTIYF
TRBD2,once,TRBV28,TRBJ2-1,TGTGCCAGCAGGACTAGCGGGAGTGATGAGCAGTTCTTC,CASRTSGSDEQFF
TRBD2,-,TRBV9,TRBJ2-3,TGTGCCAGCAGCGTAGGACTAGCGGGGGGAGCCCCAGATACGCAGTATTTT,CASSVGLAGGAPDTQYF
-,-,TRBV19,TRBJ1-2,TGTGCCAGTAGTTTTTCGGGGAGCGGCTATGGCTACACCTTC,CASSFSGSGYGYTF
-,-,TRBV27,TRBJ2-6,TGTGCCAGCACCAAACTCTCCCGCTCTGGGGCCAACGTCCTGACTTTC,CASTKLSRSGANVLTF
TRBD2,-,TRBV7-3,TRBJ2-1,TGTGCCAGCAGCTCCGTAGCGGGAGTTCCTGATGAGCAGTTCTTC,CASSSVAGVPDEQFF
TRBD2,-,TRBV6-5,TRBJ2-7,TGTGCCAGCAGTTACTCCTCTAGCGGGAGCGGCGAGCAGTACTTC,CASSYSSSGSGEQYF
TRBD1,-,TRBV5-1,TRBJ2-6,TGCGCCAGCAGCGTCCGGGACCGACAGGGACGCTCTGGGGCCAACGTCCTGACTTTC,CASSVRDRQGRSGANVLTF
-,-,TRBV19,TRBJ2-7,TGTGCCAGTAGTATAAGGTGGACAGACTCCTACGAGCAGTACTTC,CASSIRWTDSYEQYF
TRBD1,-,TRBV18,TRBJ2-2,TGTGCCAGCTCAACACAGGGGGCCTGGACCGGGGAGCTGTTTTTT,CASSTQGAWTGELFF
-,-,TRBV15,TRBJ2-2,TGTGCCACCAGCAGAGGACAGGTCAACACCGGGGAGCTGTTTTTT,CATSRGQVNTGELFF
TRBD1,once,TRBV28,TRBJ1-3,TGTGCCAGCAGTTTACAAAGAACCGGGACAGCTGGAAACACCATATATTTT,CASSLQRTGTAGNTIYF